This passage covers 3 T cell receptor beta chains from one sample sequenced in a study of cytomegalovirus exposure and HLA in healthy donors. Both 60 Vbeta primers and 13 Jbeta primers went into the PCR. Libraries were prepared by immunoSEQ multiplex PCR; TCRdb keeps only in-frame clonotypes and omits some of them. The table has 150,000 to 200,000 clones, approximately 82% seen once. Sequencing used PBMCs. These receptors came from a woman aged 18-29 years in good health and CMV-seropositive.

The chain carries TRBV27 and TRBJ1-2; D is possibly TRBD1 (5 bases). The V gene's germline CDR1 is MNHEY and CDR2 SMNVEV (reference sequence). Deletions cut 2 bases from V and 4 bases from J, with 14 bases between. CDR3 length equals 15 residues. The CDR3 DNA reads TGTGCCAGCAGTTTACGCTCGGGGGGGAGCTATGGCTACACCTTC. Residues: CASSLRSGGSYGYTF.

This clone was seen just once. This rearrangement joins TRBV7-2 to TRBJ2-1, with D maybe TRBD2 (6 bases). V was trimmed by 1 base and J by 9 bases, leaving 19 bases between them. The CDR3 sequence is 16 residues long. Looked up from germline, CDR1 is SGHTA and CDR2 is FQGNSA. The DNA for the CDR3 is TGTGCCAGCAGCTTAGTTAGGGGAGGCCGATTGGGTGAGCAGTTCTTC. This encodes CASSLVRGGRLGEQFF.

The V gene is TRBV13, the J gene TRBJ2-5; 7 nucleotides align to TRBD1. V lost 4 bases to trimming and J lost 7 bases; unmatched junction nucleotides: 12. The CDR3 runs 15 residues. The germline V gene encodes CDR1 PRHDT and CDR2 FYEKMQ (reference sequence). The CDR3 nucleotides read TGTGCCAGCAGCTCCGGGACAGACTTCGATCCGACCCAGTACTTC. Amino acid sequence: CASSSGTDFDPTQYF. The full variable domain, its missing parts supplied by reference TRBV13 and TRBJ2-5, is AAGVIQSPRHLIKEKRETATLKCYPIPRHDTVYWYQQGPGQDPQFLISFYEKMQSDKGSIPDRFSAQQFSDYHSELNMSSLELGDSALYFCASSSGTDFDPTQYFGPGTRLLVL.